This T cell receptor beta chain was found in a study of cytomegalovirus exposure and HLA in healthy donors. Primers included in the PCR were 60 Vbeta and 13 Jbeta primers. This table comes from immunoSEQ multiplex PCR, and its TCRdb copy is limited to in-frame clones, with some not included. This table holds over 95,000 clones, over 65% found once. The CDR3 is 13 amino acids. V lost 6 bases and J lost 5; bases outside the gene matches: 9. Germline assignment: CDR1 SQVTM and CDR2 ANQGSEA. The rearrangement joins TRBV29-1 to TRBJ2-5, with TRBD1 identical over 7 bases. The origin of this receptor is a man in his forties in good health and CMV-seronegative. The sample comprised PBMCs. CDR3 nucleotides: TGCAGCGTGGGACAGAGTGCAAGTGAGACCCAGTACTTC. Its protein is CSVGQSASETQYF.